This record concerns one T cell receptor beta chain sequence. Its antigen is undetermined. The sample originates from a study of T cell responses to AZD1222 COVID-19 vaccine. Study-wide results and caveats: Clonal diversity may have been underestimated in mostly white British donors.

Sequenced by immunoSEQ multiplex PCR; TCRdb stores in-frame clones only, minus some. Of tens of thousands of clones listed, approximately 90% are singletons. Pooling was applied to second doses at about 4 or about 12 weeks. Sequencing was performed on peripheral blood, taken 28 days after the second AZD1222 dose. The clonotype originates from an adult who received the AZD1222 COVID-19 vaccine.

The DNA of the CDR3 is TGTGCCAGCAGTTACGAGAAGGGGGCATCCTACGAGCAGTACTTC. Residues: CASSYEKGASYEQYF. The chain uses TRBV6-5 and TRBJ2-7; 7 nucleotides line up with TRBD1. Trimming removed 2 bases from V and 1 base from J; junction bases left unmatched: 5. The CDR3 loop spans 15 amino acids. Germline CDR1 is MNHEY and CDR2 is SVGAGI.